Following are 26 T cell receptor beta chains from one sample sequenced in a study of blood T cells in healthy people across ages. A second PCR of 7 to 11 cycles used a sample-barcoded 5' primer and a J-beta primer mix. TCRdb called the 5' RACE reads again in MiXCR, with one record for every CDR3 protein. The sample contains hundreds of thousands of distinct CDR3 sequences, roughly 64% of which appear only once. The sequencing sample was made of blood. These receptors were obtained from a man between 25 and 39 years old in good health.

The CDR3 DNA is TGTGCCAGCAGTTACCCTCCGGGACTAGCGTACAATGAGCAGTTCTTC. This sequence encodes CASSYPPGLAYNEQFF. The chain uses TRBV6-2 or TRBV6-3 and TRBJ2-1; 10 positions match TRBD2. CDR1 and CDR2 from the germline V gene are MNHEY and SVGEGT. With V trimmed by 2 bases and J by 4 bases, 5 bases remained unmatched. CDR3 length equals 16 residues.

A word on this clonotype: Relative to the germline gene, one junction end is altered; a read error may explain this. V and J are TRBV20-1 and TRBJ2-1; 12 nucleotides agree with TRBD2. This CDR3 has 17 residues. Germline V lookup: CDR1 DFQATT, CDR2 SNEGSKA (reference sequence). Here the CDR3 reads CSTRSRTSGIGGNEQFF. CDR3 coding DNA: TGCAGTACTAGGTCTAGGACTAGCGGGATAGGGGGGAATGAGCAGTTCTTC.

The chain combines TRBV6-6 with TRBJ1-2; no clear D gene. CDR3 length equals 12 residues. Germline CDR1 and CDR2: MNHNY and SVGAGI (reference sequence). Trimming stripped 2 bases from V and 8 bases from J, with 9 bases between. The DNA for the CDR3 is TGTGCCAGCAGTTACGAGGGTAGGGGCTACACCTTC. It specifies CASSYEGRGYTF.

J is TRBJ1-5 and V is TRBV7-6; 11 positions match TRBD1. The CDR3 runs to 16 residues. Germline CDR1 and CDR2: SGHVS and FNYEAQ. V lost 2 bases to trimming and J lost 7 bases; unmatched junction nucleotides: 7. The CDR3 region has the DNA TGTGCCAGCAGCTTATTGGGACAGGGGGATCTCCAGCCCCAGCATTTT. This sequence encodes CASSLLGQGDLQPQHF.

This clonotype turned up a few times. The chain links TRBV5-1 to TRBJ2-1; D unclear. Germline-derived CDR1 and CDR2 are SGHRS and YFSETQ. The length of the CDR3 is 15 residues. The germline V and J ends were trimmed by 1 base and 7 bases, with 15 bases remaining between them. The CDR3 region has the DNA TGCGCCAGCAGCTTGTCCCGGGCCTTAAGGAATGAGCAGTTCTTC. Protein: CASSLSRALRNEQFF.

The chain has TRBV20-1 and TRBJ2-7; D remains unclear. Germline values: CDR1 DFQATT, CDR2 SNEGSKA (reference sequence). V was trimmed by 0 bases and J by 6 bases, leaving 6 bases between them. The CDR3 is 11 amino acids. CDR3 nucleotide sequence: TGCAGTGCTAGAGATATGTCCGAGCAGTACTTC. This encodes CSARDMSEQYF.

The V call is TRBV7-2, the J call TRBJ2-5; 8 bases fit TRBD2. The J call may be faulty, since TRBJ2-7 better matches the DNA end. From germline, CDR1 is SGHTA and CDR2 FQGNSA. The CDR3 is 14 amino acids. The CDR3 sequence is CASSLRGRPYEQYF. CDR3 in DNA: TGTGCCAGCAGCTTACGCGGGAGGCCCTACGAGCAGTACTTC.

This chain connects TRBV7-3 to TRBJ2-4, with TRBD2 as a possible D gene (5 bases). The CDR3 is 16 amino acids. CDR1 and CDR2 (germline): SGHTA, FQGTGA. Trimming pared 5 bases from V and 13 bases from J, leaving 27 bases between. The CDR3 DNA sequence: TGTGCCAGCAGCCTATACGGACTCGCCCGGGCGAATGAGCAGTACTTC. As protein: CASSLYGLARANEQYF.

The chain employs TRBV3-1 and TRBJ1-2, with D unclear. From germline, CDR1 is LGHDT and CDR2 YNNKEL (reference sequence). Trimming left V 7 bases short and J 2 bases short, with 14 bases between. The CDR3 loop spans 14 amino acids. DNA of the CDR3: TGTGCCAGCACCGCAGGCGCCAGAAACTATGGCTACACCTTC. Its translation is CASTAGARNYGYTF.

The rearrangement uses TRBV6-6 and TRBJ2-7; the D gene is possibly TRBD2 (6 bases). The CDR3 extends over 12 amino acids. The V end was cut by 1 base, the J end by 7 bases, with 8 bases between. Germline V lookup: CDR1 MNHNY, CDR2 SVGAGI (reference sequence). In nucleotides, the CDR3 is TGTGCCAGCAGTTACTTTGGGGGGGAGCAGTACTTC. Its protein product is CASSYFGGEQYF.

In nucleotides, the CDR3 is TGTGCCAGCAGTTACCCTATTCAGGGGGCGATTCAGCCCCAGCATTTT. Its protein is CASSYPIQGAIQPQHF. V and J are TRBV6-5 and TRBJ1-5, with 8 bases matching TRBD1. The germline gives CDR1 MNHEY, CDR2 SVGAGI. Unmatched junction bases numbered 9, after V lost 2 bases and J lost 6 bases. The CDR3 spans 16 residues.

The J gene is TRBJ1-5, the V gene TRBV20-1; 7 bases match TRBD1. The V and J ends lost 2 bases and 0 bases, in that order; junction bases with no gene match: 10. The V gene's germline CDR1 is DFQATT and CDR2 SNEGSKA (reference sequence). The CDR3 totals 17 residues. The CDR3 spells CSARPLRDSNSNQPQHF. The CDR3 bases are TGCAGTGCTAGACCCCTACGGGACAGTAATAGCAATCAGCCCCAGCATTTT.

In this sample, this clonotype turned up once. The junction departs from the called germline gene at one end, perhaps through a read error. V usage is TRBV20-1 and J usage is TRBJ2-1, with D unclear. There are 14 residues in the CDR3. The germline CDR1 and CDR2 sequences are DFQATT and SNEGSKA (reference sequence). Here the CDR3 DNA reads TGCAGTGCTCAATTCAAAGGTTCCTGCAATGAGCAGTTCTTC. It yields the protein CSAQFKGSCNEQFF.

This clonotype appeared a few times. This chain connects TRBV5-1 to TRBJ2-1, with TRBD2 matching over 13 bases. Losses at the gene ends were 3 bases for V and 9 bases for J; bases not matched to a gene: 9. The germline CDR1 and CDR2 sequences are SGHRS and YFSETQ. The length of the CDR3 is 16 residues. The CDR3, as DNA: TGCGCCAGCAGCTCCTCACTAGCGGGAGGGCCAAGTGAGCAGTTCTTC. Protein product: CASSSSLAGGPSEQFF. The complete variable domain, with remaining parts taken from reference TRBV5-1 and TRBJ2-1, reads KAGVTQTPRYLIKTRGQQVTLSCSPISGHRSVSWYQQTPGQGLQFLFEYFSETQRNKGNFPGRFSGRQFSNSRSEMNVSTLELGDSALYLCASSSSLAGGPSEQFFGPGTRLTVL.

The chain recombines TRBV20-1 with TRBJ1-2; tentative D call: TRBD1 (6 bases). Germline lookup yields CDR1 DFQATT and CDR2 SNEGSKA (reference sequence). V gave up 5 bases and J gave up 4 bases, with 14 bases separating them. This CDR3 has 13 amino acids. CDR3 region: CSAAATGTYGYTF. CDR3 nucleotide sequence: TGCAGTGCTGCGGCTACAGGGACCTATGGCTACACCTTC.

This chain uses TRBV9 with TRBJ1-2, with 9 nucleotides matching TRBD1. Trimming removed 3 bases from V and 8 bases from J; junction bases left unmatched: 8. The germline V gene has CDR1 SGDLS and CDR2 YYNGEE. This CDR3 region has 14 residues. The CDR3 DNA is TGTGCCAGCAGCGCTCAGGACAGGGGCGACGGCTACACCTTC. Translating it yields CASSAQDRGDGYTF.

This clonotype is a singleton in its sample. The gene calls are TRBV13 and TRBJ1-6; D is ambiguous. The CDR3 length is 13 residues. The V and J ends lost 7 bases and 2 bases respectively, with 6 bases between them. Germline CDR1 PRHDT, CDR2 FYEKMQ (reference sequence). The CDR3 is CASNSAYNSPLHF. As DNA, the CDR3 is TGTGCCAGCAACAGCGCCTATAATTCACCCCTCCACTTT.

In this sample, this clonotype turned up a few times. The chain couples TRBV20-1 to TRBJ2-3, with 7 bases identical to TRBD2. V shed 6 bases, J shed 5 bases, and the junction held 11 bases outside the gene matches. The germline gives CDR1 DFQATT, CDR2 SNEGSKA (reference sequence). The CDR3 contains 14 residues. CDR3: CSASWGGGLDTQYF. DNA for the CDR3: TGCAGTGCCTCCTGGGGGGGAGGATTAGATACGCAGTATTTT.

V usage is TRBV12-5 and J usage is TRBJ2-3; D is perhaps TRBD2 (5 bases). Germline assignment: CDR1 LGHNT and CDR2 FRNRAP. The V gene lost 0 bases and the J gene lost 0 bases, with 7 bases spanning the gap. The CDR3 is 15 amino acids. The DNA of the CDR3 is TGTGCTAGTGGTTTGGTCAGGACTAGCACAGATACGCAGTATTTT. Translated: CASGLVRTSTDTQYF. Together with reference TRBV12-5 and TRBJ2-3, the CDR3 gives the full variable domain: DARVTQTPRHKVTEMGQEVTMRCQPILGHNTVFWYRQTMMQGLELLAYFRNRAPLDDSGMPKDRFSAEMPDATLATLKIQPSEPRDSAVYFCASGLVRTSTDTQYFGPGTRLTVL.

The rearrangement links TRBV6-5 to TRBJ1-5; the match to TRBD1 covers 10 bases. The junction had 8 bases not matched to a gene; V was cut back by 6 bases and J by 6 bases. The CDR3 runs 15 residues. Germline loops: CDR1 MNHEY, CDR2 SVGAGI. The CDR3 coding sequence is TGTGCCAGCAGCCGGACCGGGACAGGGGTTCAGCCCCAGCATTTT. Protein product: CASSRTGTGVQPQHF.

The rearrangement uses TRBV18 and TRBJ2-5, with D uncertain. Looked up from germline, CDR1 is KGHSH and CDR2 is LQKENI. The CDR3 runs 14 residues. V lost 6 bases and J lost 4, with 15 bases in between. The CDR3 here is CASSLGSDAETQYF. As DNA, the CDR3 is TGTGCCAGCTCCCTGGGGTCCGACGCAGAGACCCAGTACTTC.

As DNA, the CDR3 is TGCAGTGCTAGTCCGGAGGGATCAGATACGCAGTATTTT. Encoded protein: CSASPEGSDTQYF. This chain connects TRBV20-1 to TRBJ2-3, with D tentatively TRBD2 (6 bases). The CDR3 contains 13 residues. Germline values: CDR1 DFQATT, CDR2 SNEGSKA (reference sequence). The V gene lost 3 bases and the J gene lost 4 bases, with 11 bases spanning the gap.

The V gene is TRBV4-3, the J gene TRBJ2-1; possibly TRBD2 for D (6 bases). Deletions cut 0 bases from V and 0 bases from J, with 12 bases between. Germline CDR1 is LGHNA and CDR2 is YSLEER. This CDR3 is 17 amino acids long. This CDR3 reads CASSQDRLASSYNEQFF. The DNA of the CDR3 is TGCGCCAGCAGCCAAGATCGGCTAGCGAGCTCCTACAATGAGCAGTTCTTC.

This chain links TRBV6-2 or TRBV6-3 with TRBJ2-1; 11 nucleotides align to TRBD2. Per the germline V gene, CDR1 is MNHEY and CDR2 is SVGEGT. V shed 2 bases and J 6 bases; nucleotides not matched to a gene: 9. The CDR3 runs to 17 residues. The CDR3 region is CASSYGNSGTSGNEQFF. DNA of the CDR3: TGTGCCAGCAGTTACGGAAACTCCGGGACTAGCGGCAATGAGCAGTTCTTC.

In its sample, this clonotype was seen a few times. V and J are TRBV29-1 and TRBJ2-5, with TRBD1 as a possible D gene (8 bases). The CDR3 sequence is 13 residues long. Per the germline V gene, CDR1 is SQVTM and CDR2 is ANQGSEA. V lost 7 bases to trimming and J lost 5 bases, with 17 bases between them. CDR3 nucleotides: TGCAGCGCCCATACAGGGGGGGGGGAGACCCAGTACTTC. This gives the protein CSAHTGGGETQYF.

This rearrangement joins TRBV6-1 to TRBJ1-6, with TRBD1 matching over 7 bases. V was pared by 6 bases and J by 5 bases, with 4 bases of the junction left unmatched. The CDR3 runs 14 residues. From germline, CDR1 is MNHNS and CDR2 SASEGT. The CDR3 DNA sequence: TGTGCCAGCAGCCTCAGGGGGGATAATTCACCCCTCCACTTT. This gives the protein CASSLRGDNSPLHF.